The rows below give T cell receptor beta chains drawn from one sample of a study of blood T cell repertoires in COVID-19. TCRdb's copy holds only in-frame clones and misses some; the assay was immunoSEQ multiplex PCR. This table holds fewer than 350,000 clones, 81% found once. Sample: peripheral blood. The receptors were sampled from a woman between 55 and 75 years old with active or convalescent COVID-19. Each CDR3 is given with its conserved first and last residue. The order of the fields is CDR3 protein, CDR3 DNA, J gene, D gene, clone size, V gene. The D gene is left open where the match is weak. Only some rows state a clone size, as once, few, many or a class for expanded clones.

CDR3aa: CASSRAGAYEQYF
CDR3nt: TGTGCCAGCAGTAGAGCGGGGGCCTACGAGCAGTACTTC
j_gene: TRBJ2-7
d_gene: TRBD2
abundance: -
v_gene: TRBV7-8

CDR3aa: CASRAGNYNEQFF
CDR3nt: TGCGCCAGCAGAGCGGGGAATTACAATGAGCAGTTCTTC
j_gene: TRBJ2-1
d_gene: TRBD2
abundance: -
v_gene: TRBV5-1

CDR3aa: CASSLAQTGNQPQHF
CDR3nt: TGCGCCAGCAGCTTGGCCCAGACAGGGAATCAGCCCCAGCATTTT
j_gene: TRBJ1-5
d_gene: TRBD1
abundance: -
v_gene: TRBV5-1

CDR3aa: CASSPTSGGVKNIQYF
CDR3nt: TGTGCCAGCTCGCCGACCAGCGGGGGTGTCAAAAACATTCAGTACTTC
j_gene: TRBJ2-4
d_gene: TRBD2
abundance: -
v_gene: TRBV18

CDR3aa: CASSLTGSNQPQHF
CDR3nt: TGTGCCAGCAGCTTGACAGGAAGCAATCAGCCCCAGCATTTT
j_gene: TRBJ1-5
d_gene: -
abundance: -
v_gene: TRBV7-2

CDR3aa: CSVGGLDREETQYF
CDR3nt: TGCAGCGTTGGGGGCCTGGACAGGGAAGAGACCCAGTACTTC
j_gene: TRBJ2-5
d_gene: TRBD1
abundance: -
v_gene: TRBV29-1

CDR3aa: CASSPRTGNPSYEQYF
CDR3nt: TGTGCTAGCAGCCCGCGGACAGGGAACCCATCCTACGAGCAGTACTTC
j_gene: TRBJ2-7
d_gene: TRBD1
abundance: few
v_gene: TRBV7-7

CDR3aa: CASSSTGQNYEQYF
CDR3nt: TGTGCCAGCTCATCGACAGGGCAGAACTACGAGCAGTACTTC
j_gene: TRBJ2-7
d_gene: TRBD1
abundance: -
v_gene: TRBV18

CDR3aa: CSVGSGGAETQYF
CDR3nt: TGCAGCGTCGGATCAGGGGGCGCGGAGACCCAGTACTTC
j_gene: TRBJ2-5
d_gene: TRBD1
abundance: -
v_gene: TRBV29-1

CDR3aa: CAISETRGAIGEAFF
CDR3nt: TGTGCCATCAGTGAGACTCGGGGGGCAATTGGTGAAGCTTTCTTT
j_gene: TRBJ1-1
d_gene: -
abundance: -
v_gene: TRBV10-3

CDR3aa: CASTSPDRTGSSGANVLTF
CDR3nt: TGCGCCAGCACCTCTCCCGACCGGACAGGGAGCTCTGGGGCCAACGTCCTGACTTTC
j_gene: TRBJ2-6
d_gene: TRBD1
abundance: -
v_gene: TRBV5-1

CDR3aa: CASSQEVGLGNSPLHF
CDR3nt: TGTGCCAGCAGCCAAGAGGTCGGACTGGGAAATTCACCCCTCCACTTT
j_gene: TRBJ1-6
d_gene: -
abundance: -
v_gene: TRBV3-1/TRBV3-2

CDR3aa: CASSSGTGSDGYTF
CDR3nt: TGTGCCAGCAGTTCCGGGACAGGGTCCGATGGCTACACCTTC
j_gene: TRBJ1-2
d_gene: TRBD1
abundance: -
v_gene: TRBV27

CDR3aa: CASSLNTGGTYGYTF
CDR3nt: TGCGCCAGCAGCTTGAATACAGGGGGCACGTATGGCTACACCTTC
j_gene: TRBJ1-2
d_gene: TRBD1
abundance: -
v_gene: TRBV5-1

CDR3aa: CASSPLASAEAFF
CDR3nt: TGTGCCAGCAGTCCCCTCGCGAGCGCTGAAGCTTTCTTT
j_gene: TRBJ1-1
d_gene: -
abundance: few
v_gene: TRBV27

CDR3aa: CASSIEPDSPLHF
CDR3nt: TGTGCCAGTAGTATAGAACCGGATTCACCCCTCCACTTT
j_gene: TRBJ1-6
d_gene: -
abundance: -
v_gene: TRBV19

CDR3aa: CASSSPGDAHYTF
CDR3nt: TGTGCCAGTAGTAGCCCGGGGGACGCCCATTACACCTTC
j_gene: TRBJ1-2
d_gene: -
abundance: -
v_gene: TRBV19

CDR3aa: CASSLNGGSGYEQYF
CDR3nt: TGTGCCAGCAGCTTAAATGGGGGGTCAGGCTACGAGCAGTACTTC
j_gene: TRBJ2-7
d_gene: -
abundance: -
v_gene: TRBV7-6

CDR3aa: CASSLAGDRVAFF
CDR3nt: TGTGCCAGCAGTTTAGCAGGGGATAGAGTTGCTTTCTTT
j_gene: TRBJ1-1
d_gene: -
abundance: few
v_gene: TRBV12-3/TRBV12-4

CDR3aa: CAISSTGNTEAFF
CDR3nt: TGTGCCATCAGCTCCACAGGTAACACTGAAGCTTTCTTT
j_gene: TRBJ1-1
d_gene: -
abundance: -
v_gene: TRBV10-3

CDR3aa: CASSPLRGRGNQPQHF
CDR3nt: TGTGCCAGCAGTCCTCTTAGGGGGCGGGGCAATCAGCCCCAGCATTTT
j_gene: TRBJ1-5
d_gene: TRBD1
abundance: -
v_gene: TRBV27

CDR3aa: CASGLGQGRDRSYNEQFF
CDR3nt: TGTGCTAGTGGTTTGGGTCAAGGACGGGACAGGTCCTACAATGAGCAGTTCTTC
j_gene: TRBJ2-1
d_gene: TRBD1
abundance: -
v_gene: TRBV12-5

CDR3aa: CASSINRGRDVYGYTF
CDR3nt: TGTGCCAGTAGTATCAACAGGGGGCGGGATGTCTATGGCTACACCTTC
j_gene: TRBJ1-2
d_gene: TRBD1
abundance: -
v_gene: TRBV19

CDR3aa: CASSQRGGRFNEQYF
CDR3nt: TGTGCCAGCAGCCAGCGGGGGGGCCGATTTAACGAGCAGTACTTC
j_gene: TRBJ2-7
d_gene: TRBD2
abundance: -
v_gene: TRBV7-2